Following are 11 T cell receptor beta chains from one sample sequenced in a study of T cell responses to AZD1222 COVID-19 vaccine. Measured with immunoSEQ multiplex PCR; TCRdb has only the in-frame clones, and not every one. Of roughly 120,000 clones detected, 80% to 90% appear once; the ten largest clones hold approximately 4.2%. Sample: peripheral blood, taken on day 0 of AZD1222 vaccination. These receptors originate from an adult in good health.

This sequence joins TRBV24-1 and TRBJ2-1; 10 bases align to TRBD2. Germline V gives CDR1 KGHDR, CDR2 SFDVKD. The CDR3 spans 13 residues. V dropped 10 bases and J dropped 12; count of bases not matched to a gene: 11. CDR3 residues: CATSLAGARGQFF. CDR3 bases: TGTGCCACTTCGCTAGCGGGGGCGCGCGGGCAGTTCTTC.

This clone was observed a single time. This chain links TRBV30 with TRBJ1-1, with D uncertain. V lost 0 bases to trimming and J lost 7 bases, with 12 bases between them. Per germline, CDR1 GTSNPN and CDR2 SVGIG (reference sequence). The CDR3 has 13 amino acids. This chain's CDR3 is CAWSVRRDNEAFF. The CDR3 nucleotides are TGTGCCTGGAGTGTGCGTAGGGATAATGAAGCTTTCTTT.

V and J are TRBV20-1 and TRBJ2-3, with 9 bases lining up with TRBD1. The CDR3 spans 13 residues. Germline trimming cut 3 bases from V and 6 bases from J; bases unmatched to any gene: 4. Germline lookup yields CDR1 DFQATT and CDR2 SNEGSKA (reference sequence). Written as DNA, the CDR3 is TGCAGTGCTAGTTACGACAGGGGGGATACGCAGTATTTT. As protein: CSASYDRGDTQYF.

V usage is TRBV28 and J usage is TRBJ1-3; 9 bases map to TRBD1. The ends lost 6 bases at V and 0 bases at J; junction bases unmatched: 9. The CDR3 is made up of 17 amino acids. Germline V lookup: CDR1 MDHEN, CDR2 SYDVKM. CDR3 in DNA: TGTGCCAGCAGGGAACAGGGGGCCCCTCTCTCTGGAAACACCATATATTTT. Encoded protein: CASREQGAPLSGNTIYF.

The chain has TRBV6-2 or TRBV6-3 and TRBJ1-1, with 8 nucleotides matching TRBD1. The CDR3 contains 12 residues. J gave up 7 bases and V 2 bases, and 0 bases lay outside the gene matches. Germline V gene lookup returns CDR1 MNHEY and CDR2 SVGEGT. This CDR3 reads CASSYTGGEAFF. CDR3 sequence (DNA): TGTGCCAGCAGTTACACAGGGGGTGAAGCTTTCTTT.

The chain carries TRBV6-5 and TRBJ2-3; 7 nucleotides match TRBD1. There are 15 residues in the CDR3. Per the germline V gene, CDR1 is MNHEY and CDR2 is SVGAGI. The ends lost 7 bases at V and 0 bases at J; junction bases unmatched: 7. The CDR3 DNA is TGTGCCAGCATCATCGGGACAGCTAGCACAGATACGCAGTATTTT. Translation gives CASIIGTASTDTQYF.

CDR3 region: CAWRLGQGLFF. In nucleotides, the CDR3 is TGTGCCTGGAGGCTAGGACAGGGACTGTTTTTT. This sequence joins TRBV30 and TRBJ1-4; 8 bases fit TRBD1. V was clipped by 3 bases and J by 13 bases; unmatched bases: 4. The CDR3 has 11 amino acids. In germline, CDR1 is GTSNPN, CDR2 SVGIG (reference sequence).

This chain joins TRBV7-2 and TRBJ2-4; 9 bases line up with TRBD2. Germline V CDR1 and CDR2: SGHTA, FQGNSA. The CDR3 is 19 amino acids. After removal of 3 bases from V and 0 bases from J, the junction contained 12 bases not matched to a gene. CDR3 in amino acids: CASSLSRKRLAVAKNIQYF. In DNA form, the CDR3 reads TGTGCCAGCAGCTTGAGCCGAAAGAGACTAGCGGTAGCCAAAAACATTCAGTACTTC.

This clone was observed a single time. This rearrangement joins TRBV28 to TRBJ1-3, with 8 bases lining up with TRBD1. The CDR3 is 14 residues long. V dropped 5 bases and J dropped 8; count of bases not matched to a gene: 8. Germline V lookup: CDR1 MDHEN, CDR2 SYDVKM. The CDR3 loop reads CASSPAGGRDTIYF. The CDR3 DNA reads TGTGCCAGCAGTCCAGCAGGGGGCCGGGACACCATATATTTT.

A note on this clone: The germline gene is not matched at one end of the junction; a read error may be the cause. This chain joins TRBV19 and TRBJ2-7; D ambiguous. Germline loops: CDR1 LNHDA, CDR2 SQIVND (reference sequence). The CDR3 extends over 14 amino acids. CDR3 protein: CAGSIGGSLYEQYF. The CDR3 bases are TGTGCCGGTAGTATAGGCGGTTCCCTCTACGAGCAGTACTTC. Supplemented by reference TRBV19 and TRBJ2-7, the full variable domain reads DGGITQSPKYLFRKEGQNVTLSCEQNLNHDAMYWYRQDPGQGLRLIYYSQIVNDFQKGDIAEGYSVSREKKESFPLTVTSAQKNPTAFYLCAGSIGGSLYEQYFGPGTRLTVT.

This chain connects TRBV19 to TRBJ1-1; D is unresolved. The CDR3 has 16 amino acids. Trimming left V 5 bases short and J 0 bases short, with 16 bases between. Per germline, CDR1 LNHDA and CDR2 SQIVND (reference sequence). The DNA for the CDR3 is TGTGCCAGTAGTTTCCACGAGACGGGAATGAACACTGAAGCTTTCTTT. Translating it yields CASSFHETGMNTEAFF.